The 14 T cell receptor beta chains given below trace back to one sample, sequenced in a study of shared clonotypes between healthy human individuals. TCRdb keeps only in-frame clones here, not all; method: immunoSEQ multiplex PCR. Among about 2 million clones, 85% to 95% were seen once, and the ten largest hold 0.13%. Sample: naive CD4+ T cells sorted from blood. Indicated subset: CD45RA+ positively selected. The receptors derive from a man aged 18 to 29 in good health.

The chain carries TRBV5-1 and TRBJ1-2, with D hard to call. There are 15 residues in the CDR3. In germline, CDR1 is SGHRS, CDR2 YFSETQ. Deletions cut 0 bases from V and 2 bases from J, with 11 bases between. The DNA of the CDR3 is TGCGCCAGCAGCTTGGGGGTAGACTCAAACTATGGCTACACCTTC. This encodes CASSLGVDSNYGYTF.

The V and J genes are TRBV5-4 and TRBJ1-1; no definite D call. CDR3 length: 15 residues. The V gene lost 0 bases and the J gene lost 1 base, with 10 bases spanning the gap. CDR1 is SGHNT and CDR2 is YYREEE in the germline V gene (reference sequence). This CDR3 is CASSLEDRRNTEAFF. In DNA form, the CDR3 reads TGTGCCAGCAGCTTGGAAGATCGGAGGAACACTGAAGCTTTCTTT.

The chain uses TRBV11-3 and TRBJ2-1; 7 bases are shared with TRBD1. After removal of 6 bases from V and 12 bases from J, the junction contained 8 bases not matched to a gene. The CDR3 is made up of 12 amino acids. Looked up from germline, CDR1 is SGHNT and CDR2 is YENEEA. Here the CDR3 reads CASSPTGAGQFF. The CDR3 coding sequence is TGTGCCAGCAGTCCAACAGGGGCTGGGCAGTTCTTC.

The sample holds one count of this clone. The chain uses TRBV7-2 and TRBJ2-2; D is uncertain. The CDR3 covers 16 residues. Germline V lookup: CDR1 SGHTA, CDR2 FQGNSA. Between the trimmed V and J ends, which lost 2 bases and 1 base, there was a span of 11 bases. The CDR3 nucleotides read TGTGCCAGCAGCTTATCGGCACTGGGGAACACCGGGGAGCTGTTTTTT. Amino acid sequence: CASSLSALGNTGELFF.

V usage is TRBV6-5 and J usage is TRBJ2-7; 7 nucleotides line up with TRBD2. After removal of 5 bases from V and 1 base from J, the junction contained 5 bases not matched to a gene. Germline V gene data show CDR1 as MNHEY and CDR2 as SVGAGI. The CDR3 loop spans 14 amino acids. The CDR3 bases are TGTGCCAGCAGTCGCGGACTAGAGTCCTACGAGCAGTACTTC. Protein: CASSRGLESYEQYF.

The rearrangement uses TRBV30 and TRBJ1-4, with TRBD1 matching 8 bases. Trimming took 8 bases from V and 8 from J; bases not matched to a gene: 7. This CDR3 comprises 12 residues. The germline CDR1 and CDR2 sequences are GTSNPN and SVGIG (reference sequence). The CDR3 DNA reads TGTGCCCTTGACAGGGGAGAGGAAAAACTGTTTTTT. It translates to CALDRGEEKLFF.

As DNA, the CDR3 is TGTGCCAGCAGCTTCGCCCTAGACAGCTCCTACGAGCAGTACTTC. It codes for CASSFALDSSYEQYF. The chain joins TRBV11-2 to TRBJ2-7, with a possible D match to TRBD1 (5 bases). Germline V lookup: CDR1 SGHAT, CDR2 FQNNGV. The CDR3 totals 15 residues. The ends were cut back, 3 bases at V and 0 bases at J, with 12 bases in the middle.

The rearrangement uses TRBV10-3 and TRBJ2-7; D call uncertain. V dropped 3 bases and J dropped 2 bases, with 14 bases sitting between them. Germline V CDR1 and CDR2: ENHRY, SYGVKD. This CDR3 comprises 15 residues. CDR3 DNA: TGTGCCATCAGTGACGGTTCGGTCCTTGCCTACGAGCAGTACTTC. Translating gives CAISDGSVLAYEQYF.

With regard to this clone: The same CDR3 can be traced to other DNA sequences in this sample. The chain uses TRBV11-2 and TRBJ2-7; D gene uncertain. V lost 4 bases and J lost 4, with 5 bases in between. This CDR3 has 11 amino acids. Germline V CDR1 and CDR2: SGHAT, FQNNGV. CDR3 protein: CASSSNYEQYF. CDR3 DNA: TGTGCCAGCAGCTCAAATTACGAGCAGTACTTC.

As regards this clone: The same CDR3 also results from other DNA sequences found in this sample. The CDR3 DNA is TGTGCCAGCAGTCCAGGACTATCCTACGAGCAGTACTTC. Translation gives CASSPGLSYEQYF. The chain couples TRBV5-4 to TRBJ2-7; perhaps TRBD2 as D (6 bases). The CDR3 spans 13 residues. V was trimmed by 5 bases and J by 1 base, leaving 10 bases between them. Germline assignment: CDR1 SGHNT and CDR2 YYREEE (reference sequence).

As concerns this clone: The sample has other DNA sequences that encode this CDR3 too. The V gene is TRBV6-5, the J gene TRBJ1-2; TRBD1 is a possible D gene (6 bases). The ends were cut back, 5 bases at V and 4 bases at J, with 11 bases in the middle. Germline V lookup: CDR1 MNHEY, CDR2 SVGAGI. The CDR3 spans 13 residues. CDR3 residues: CASSLQGSYGYTF. In nucleotides, the CDR3 is TGTGCCAGCAGTCTACAGGGATCCTATGGCTACACCTTC.

This chain links TRBV9 with TRBJ2-6, with a tentative D call TRBD2 (6 bases). CDR3 length equals 15 residues. V lost 10 bases and J 0 bases, leaving 14 bases between the germline ends. Germline values: CDR1 SGDLS, CDR2 YYNGEE. The CDR3: CAAGGAASGANVLTF. The CDR3 nucleotides are TGTGCCGCGGGCGGGGCGGCCTCTGGGGCCAACGTCCTGACTTTC.

The chain combines TRBV5-1 with TRBJ1-3, with TRBD1 as a possible D gene (6 bases). This CDR3 is built from 16 residues. Germline lookup yields CDR1 SGHRS and CDR2 YFSETQ. Trimming removed 0 bases from V and 1 base from J, with 11 bases in between. CDR3 bases: TGCGCCAGCAGCTTGGACCAGGGGCTTTCTGGAAACACCATATATTTT. Its protein product is CASSLDQGLSGNTIYF.

The chain carries TRBV7-8 and TRBJ2-3; tentatively, D is TRBD2 (6 bases). The CDR3 totals 17 residues. Per the germline V gene, CDR1 is SGHVS and CDR2 is FQNEAQ. The V end lost 6 bases, the J end lost 4 bases, and 23 bases lay between the germline ends. Written as DNA, the CDR3 is TGTGCCAGCAGTAAAAACCGGTTCGGCGGAGGGGCAGATACGCAGTATTTT. This gives the protein CASSKNRFGGGADTQYF. Together with reference TRBV7-8 and TRBJ2-3, the CDR3 gives the full variable domain: GAGVSQSPRYKVAKRGQDVALRCDPISGHVSLFWYQQALGQGPEFLTYFQNEAQLDKSGLPSDRFFAERPEGSVSTLKIQRTQQEDSAVYLCASSKNRFGGGADTQYFGPGTRLTVL.